This TCR beta chain was retrieved from a study of blood T cells in healthy people across ages. The study, taken as a whole, reports: A greater number of naive CD4+ cells and higher diversity distinguished long-lived donors from aged donors.

A second roughly 6 to 11 cycle PCR used barcoded and J-beta primers. TCRdb passed the 5' RACE reads through MiXCR, listing each CDR3 protein once. The sample holds around 1.5 million distinct CDR3 sequences, about 31% seen once. Note on this clonotype: Its antigen is as yet unknown.

Healthy Caucasian individuals from Russia aged roughly 6 to 90 served as donors. The CDR3 spans 15 residues. Looked up from germline, CDR1 is MRHNA and CDR2 is SNTAGT. J was trimmed by 5 bases and V by 2 bases; bases with no gene match: 6. Sequenced: blood. J is TRBJ1-1 and V is TRBV6-4; 9 nucleotides align to TRBD1. The TCR was taken from a woman aged 30 to 39 in good health. CDR3 protein: CASSDAGTGRTEAFF. The CDR3 region has the DNA TGTGCCAGCAGTGACGCCGGGACAGGGAGGACTGAAGCTTTCTTT.